These T cell receptor beta chains were read from a single sample in a study of tumor and adjacent non-tumor tissue in lung cancer. In TCRdb, the multiplex PCR reads were re-called with MiXCR into one record per CDR3 protein. The table records 220,000 or so distinct CDR3 sequences, 71% of them present only once. Sequenced sample: lung tumor tissue. Receptors were obtained from a man aged 60 to 69 with non-small cell lung cancer. CDR3s leave out the opening cysteine and the closing phenylalanine or tryptophan. Fields, in order: J gene, V gene, clone size, CDR3 protein. A row's size may be missing; if present it is once, few, many or a size class.

>TRBJ2-3|TRBV5-4|-
ASSPRLWVTDTQY
>TRBJ1-4|TRBV4-2|once
AISQDVRSGEKLS
>TRBJ2-7|TRBV13|many
ASSSGTSGRAGEY
>TRBJ1-1|TRBV20-1|many
SVHLRQRLATEAF
>TRBJ2-5|TRBV5-4|many
ASSLSPGLGEETQY
>TRBJ1-6|TRBV5-5|-
ASSFSPRSYNSPLH
>TRBJ1-1|TRBV29-1|-
SVEVNRTNTEAF
>TRBJ2-7|TRBV4-1|many
ASSPSPGSTHEQY
>TRBJ2-7|TRBV11-2|-
ASSLKYRGYEQY
>TRBJ1-6|TRBV29-1|-
SVSTRNNSPLL
>TRBJ2-2|TRBV12-3/TRBV12-4|-
ASSRFGGATGELF
>TRBJ2-2|TRBV29-1|once
SVEGRYTGELL
>TRBJ2-1|TRBV7-3|-
ASSLNGLAGNEQF
>TRBJ2-3|TRBV7-2|-
ASSLTSSTDTQY
>TRBJ2-1|TRBV6-5|few
ASSDSGSSYNEQF
>TRBJ2-1|TRBV6-6|many
ATNAPGVGNEQF
>TRBJ2-1|TRBV28|-
VSRAPGRNEQF
>TRBJ2-5|TRBV10-1|-
ASGEANGTPKETQY
>TRBJ1-5|TRBV12-3/TRBV12-4|-
ASSFVQGVVNQAQH
>TRBJ2-3|TRBV11-2|-
ASSEPGTSGSDTQC
>TRBJ2-7|TRBV11-1|-
ASSLETGTQQY
>TRBJ2-3|TRBV4-2|once
ASIPQVDRDTDTQY
>TRBJ2-7|TRBV20-1|-
IVFSRVGAYEHY
>TRBJ2-7|TRBV7-2|-
ASSLNWGREQY
>TRBJ2-7|TRBV4-3|once
ASSQELAPSCEQY
>TRBJ2-3|TRBV6-1|-
VSLAGRTDTHY
>TRBJ2-7|TRBV6-2/TRBV6-3|few
ASSYPQGVYEQY
>TRBJ2-7|TRBV20-1|-
SALSGGTYEQY
>TRBJ1-2|TRBV11-3|once
ASSLYSSLRYGYT
>TRBJ1-5|TRBV5-4|-
ASSLNPGGNQPQH
>TRBJ2-1|TRBV28|-
ASSSAGGPAREQF
>TRBJ1-5|TRBV5-1|-
VSSSGTGNGNQPQH
>TRBJ2-5|TRBV29-1|-
SAHSSTVTQY
>TRBJ2-1|TRBV11-2|few
ASSSTIAGDSSYNEQF
>TRBJ2-1|TRBV20-1|-
SAPLAGVRNEQF
>TRBJ1-2|TRBV7-9|-
ARSLEQGVGYGYT
>TRBJ1-1|TRBV12-3/TRBV12-4|-
ASTTGEGWTEAL
>TRBJ1-1|TRBV6-6|-
ASSYSTGGTEDL
>TRBJ1-1|TRBV11-3|-
ASSLDPGGETF
>TRBJ2-6|TRBV24-1|few
ATADSGANVLT
>TRBJ2-7|TRBV20-1|many
SALKAGTYEQY
>TRBJ2-5|TRBV11-2|once
ISSSTMGGPMETQY
>TRBJ2-7|TRBV29-1|few
SAARRQGDYEQY
>TRBJ2-1|TRBV12-5|once
TSGRTYNEQF